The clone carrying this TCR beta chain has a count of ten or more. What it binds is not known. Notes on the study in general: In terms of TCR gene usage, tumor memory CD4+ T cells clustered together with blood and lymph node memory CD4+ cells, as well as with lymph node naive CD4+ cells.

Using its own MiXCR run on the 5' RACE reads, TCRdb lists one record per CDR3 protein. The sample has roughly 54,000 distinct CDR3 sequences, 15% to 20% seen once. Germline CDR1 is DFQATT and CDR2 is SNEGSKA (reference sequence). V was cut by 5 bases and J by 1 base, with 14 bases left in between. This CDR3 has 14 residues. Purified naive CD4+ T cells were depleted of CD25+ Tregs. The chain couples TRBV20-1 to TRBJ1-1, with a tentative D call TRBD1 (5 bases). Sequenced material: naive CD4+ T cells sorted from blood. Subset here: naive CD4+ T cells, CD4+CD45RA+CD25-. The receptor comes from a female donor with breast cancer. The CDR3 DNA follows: TGCAGTGCTGGCGGGGGAACAGGGAACACTGAAGCTTTCTTT. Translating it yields CSAGGGTGNTEAFF.